Presented here are 5 T cell receptor beta chains from one specimen sequenced in a study of shared clonotypes between healthy human individuals. Sequencing was performed with immunoSEQ multiplex PCR; in TCRdb, only in-frame clones are kept and a portion is missing. The table includes about 470,000 clones, around 79% detected once. Specimen: PBMCs. Receptors were obtained from a woman between 35 and 50 years old in good health. Some clones in this sample may be carry-over from other donors' samples.

The rearrangement joins TRBV5-1 to TRBJ2-7; D unresolved. V shed 1 base and J shed 2 bases, with 10 bases lying between them. CDR3 length equals 14 residues. The germline gives CDR1 SGHRS, CDR2 YFSETQ. The CDR3 protein is CASSLPQNPYEQYF. CDR3 bases: TGCGCCAGCAGCTTGCCCCAGAACCCCTACGAGCAGTACTTC.

The genes are TRBV6-5 and TRBJ2-5, with D tentatively TRBD1 or TRBD2 (5 bases each). CDR1 is MNHEY, CDR2 SVGAGI, per germline. The ends were cut back, 10 bases at V and 4 bases at J, with 16 bases in the middle. This CDR3 contains 13 residues. CDR3 coding DNA: TGTGCCATCGCTGGGGGAGTTGGAGAGACCCAGTACTTC. Translating gives CAIAGGVGETQYF.

CDR3 nucleotide sequence: TGTGCCAGGGGTACGGACAACAACTATGGCTACACCTTC. As protein: CARGTDNNYGYTF. The chain recombines TRBV2 with TRBJ1-2, with D perhaps TRBD1 (5 bases). V lost 9 bases and J lost 2, with 13 bases in between. This CDR3 is built from 13 residues. Germline V gives CDR1 SNHLY, CDR2 FYNNEI.

The chain couples TRBV30 to TRBJ2-3, with D uncertain. The CDR3 spans 10 residues. The V end lost 3 bases, the J end lost 5 bases, and 3 bases lay between the germline ends. CDR1 and CDR2 (germline): GTSNPN, SVGIG (reference sequence). The CDR3 spells CAWSEDTQYF. CDR3 in DNA: TGTGCCTGGAGCGAAGATACGCAGTATTTT.

This clone was seen only once. The chain recombines TRBV21-1 with TRBJ2-7; the table's D gene call, TRBD1, was not cross checked with the DNA. TRBV21-1 is noted as a pseudogene. This CDR3 contains 13 residues. CDR3: CASTTTGDHEQYF. The DNA of the CDR3 is TGTGCCAGCACCACGACAGGGGACCACGAGCAGTACTTC.